This entry is about one TCR beta chain. Antigen unknown. Isolating CD4+ T cells followed about 11 days of culture. Either the BNT162b2 or mRNA-1273 vaccine was given to participants in two doses. TCRdb's copy holds only in-frame clones and misses some; the assay was immunoSEQ multiplex PCR. The sample has 66,000 or so clones, more than 60% seen once. The sample belongs to a study of vaccination effects on CD4 cells after COVID-19. Study overall: Samples collected post-vaccine were obtained a median of 72 days after the second dose.

CDR1 and CDR2 from the germline V gene are SGHTA and FQGTGA. The CDR3 spans 18 residues. V was clipped by 10 bases and J by 5 bases, with 33 bases between them. This specimen was CD4+ T cells from PBMCs cultured without peptide, taken after COVID-19 vaccination. J is TRBJ2-7 and V is TRBV7-3; no reliable D call. The sequence derives from a human donor who received a COVID-19 vaccine. CDR3 bases: TGTGCCATCCTTCTCATAGTCTTAAGTCCTGATGAGGTGGACGAGCAGTACGTC. This encodes CAILLIVLSPDEVDEQYV.